Sequencing of this TCR beta chain was carried out in a study of blood T cell repertoires in COVID-19 (dated by TCRdb to 2018 to 2020). In the study overall: Collaborator samples came from the United States, Italy and Spain and covered acute and convalescent phases of COVID-19. Where available, HLA class I and class II types were taken from metadata supplied by the sample provider and were not determined by assay-based typing. The repertoires were released in a freely available public database meant as a resource for research on the immune response to SARS-CoV-2. The prospective study material was composed of cDNA or gDNA derived from T cells, B-cell-depleted T cells, or PBMCs. Deeply sampled blood TCRbeta repertoires from subjects exposed to, actively infected with, or recovered from COVID-19 were included in the dataset. Samples came from the ongoing ImmuneRACE study (first 160 participants) plus 1,254 subjects from 6 global collaborators. Sample metadata almost always included a de-identified subject ID, COVID-19 status, age in years and sex.

Paper-wide results and their limitations: The amount of clinical and demographic metadata varied by source and participant and was provided uncurated.

About this clone: The clone's antigen remains unknown. Base-call qualities are not available, and no considerably larger clone is one nucleotide away.

Enrolling through a virtual design, the prospective study's participants ranged in age from roughly 18 to 90 years and lived across 24 United States geographic areas. To assign participants to cohorts, the prospective study relied on clinical history that participants themselves reported in a screening survey and a study questionnaire. In the prospective study, whole blood, serum and a nasopharyngeal or oropharyngeal swab were collected from each participant by mobile phlebotomists. Participants in the prospective study had the option to provide additional blood draws and questionnaires over an approximately 2-month period. Before DNA extraction, blood samples from the prospective study were shipped at room temperature or frozen. Trimming takes 2 bases off V and 7 bases off J; junction bases not matched to a gene: 5. The germline V gene specifies SGHTS as CDR1 and YDEGEE as CDR2. The CDR3 measures 14 amino acids from cysteine to phenylalanine. Here the CDR3 DNA is all that survives: 42 bases in frame from base 1.

TCRbeta CDR3 regions were amplified from genomic DNA by means of the immunoSEQ Assay, a bias-controlled multiplex PCR. Under the source paper's analysis protocol: The number of nucleated cells in each sample was estimated by amplification of reference gene primers within the assay. To quantify the absolute abundance of each unique TCRbeta CDR3 rearrangement, sequence reads were collapsed and filtered. For each sample, productive Simpson clonality was calculated as the square root of Simpson's diversity index across productive rearrangements. The clones in this table, taken by TCRdb from immuneACCESS, are in-frame only. Not every clone is retained; where verified, under half of the shortfall comes from an unresolved V gene, and the cause of the rest is unknown. For V, J and clone size, that table is used; D and trimming come from the DNA. The sample table holds some 230,000 clones, of which around 83% were seen once. Of the sample, about 1.3% is held by the ten largest clones.

This TCR was recovered from a woman aged 40 to 55 with acute COVID-19. Rearrangement joined TRBV5-8 to TRBJ2-1; the junction holds 8 bases that match TRBD2. The sequencing input was PBMCs or T cells enriched from blood (not recorded which). The DNA sequence follows: TGTGCCAGCAGCTTAAGACTAGCGAGTAATGAGCAGTTCTTC. The resulting protein is CASSLRLASNEQFF. Where the CDR3 stops, the reference TRBV5-8 and TRBJ2-1 genes take over; the full variable domain is EAGVTQSPTHLIKTRGQQATLRCSPISGHTSVYWYQQALGLGLQFLLWYDEGEERNRGNFPPRFSGRQFPNYSSELNVNALELEDSALYLCASSLRLASNEQFFGPGTRLTVL.